A single sample is the source of the 25 T cell receptor beta chains below, sequenced in a study of blood T cell repertoires in COVID-19. Method: immunoSEQ multiplex PCR; TCRdb's copy keeps in-frame clones and lacks some. The table records 180,000 or so clones, about 86% of them present only once. The sequencing sample was made of peripheral blood. Receptors originate from a man aged 18 to 30 with acute or convalescent COVID-19.

The V gene is TRBV5-1, the J gene TRBJ1-1, with D unclear. The CDR3 totals 13 residues. In germline, CDR1 is SGHRS, CDR2 YFSETQ. V was shortened by 2 bases and J by 5 bases, with 10 bases between the two germline ends. The CDR3 sequence: CASSFARETEAFF. CDR3 DNA: TGCGCCAGCAGCTTTGCGAGGGAAACTGAAGCTTTCTTT.

The sample holds one count of this clone. The chain recombines TRBV4-1 with TRBJ2-1; possible D gene TRBD2, 5 bases. V lost 0 bases and J lost 2, with 11 bases in between. The CDR3 totals 16 residues. Germline CDR1 and CDR2: MGHRA and YSYEKL. The CDR3 spells CASSQEDSMAYNEQFF. CDR3 sequence (DNA): TGCGCCAGCAGCCAAGAGGACTCTATGGCCTACAATGAGCAGTTCTTC.

The chain is built from TRBV28 and TRBJ1-4, with 10 positions matching TRBD1. The germline V gene has CDR1 MDHEN and CDR2 SYDVKM. V dropped 3 bases and J dropped 7; count of bases not matched to a gene: 11. This CDR3 has 17 amino acids. The CDR3 here is CASSFRDRGGGGEKLFF. CDR3 sequence (DNA): TGTGCCAGCAGTTTCCGGGACAGGGGCGGTGGCGGTGAAAAACTGTTTTTT.

This clone has just a few counts. The V call is TRBV21-1, the J call TRBJ2-7; the D call TRBD1 from the table was never checked on the DNA. TRBV21-1 is classified as a pseudogene. There are 18 residues in the CDR3. The CDR3: CASSKTKQAGALSYEQYF. The DNA for the CDR3 is TGTGCCAGCAGCAAAACGAAGCAGGCAGGGGCGCTCTCCTACGAGCAGTACTTC.

CDR3 nucleotides: TGTGCCACCAGCAGAGAAGGGGGCAATCAGCCCCAGCATTTT. Its translation: CATSREGGNQPQHF. This rearrangement joins TRBV15 to TRBJ1-5, with a possible D match to TRBD1 (5 bases). V was cut by 0 bases and J by 2 bases, with 5 bases left in between. The CDR3 has 14 amino acids. CDR1 is LNHNV and CDR2 is YYDKDF in the germline V gene (reference sequence).

The gene calls are TRBV7-9 and TRBJ2-7, with a weak D call TRBD2 (5 bases). The CDR3 sequence is 12 residues long. Trimming pared 5 bases from V and 6 bases from J, leaving 11 bases between. Germline-derived CDR1 and CDR2 are SEHNR and FQNEAQ (reference sequence). CDR3 residues: CASSRGASEQYF. In DNA, the CDR3 is TGTGCCAGCAGCCGGGGAGCATCCGAGCAGTACTTC.

This clone was detected only a few times. The rearrangement links TRBV29-1 to TRBJ1-1, with D unresolved. V lost 3 bases and J lost 1, with 12 bases in between. This CDR3 has 14 residues. Per the germline V gene, CDR1 is SQVTM and CDR2 is ANQGSEA. In DNA, the CDR3 is TGCAGCGTTGAGGAGGCCTGGCGGAACACTGAAGCTTTCTTT. This gives the protein CSVEEAWRNTEAFF.

Only one count was recorded for this clone. The chain couples TRBV5-4 to TRBJ2-1; TRBD2 matches 12 bases. V gave up 4 bases and J gave up 6 bases; unmatched junction bases: 8. Germline loops: CDR1 SGHNT, CDR2 YYREEE (reference sequence). CDR3 length: 16 residues. CDR3 bases: TGTGCCAGCAGCACCCCGCTAGCGGGGGGGGCCAATGAGCAGTTCTTC. Protein product: CASSTPLAGGANEQFF.

V is TRBV29-1 and J is TRBJ2-7; 8 nucleotides align to TRBD2. In germline, CDR1 is SQVTM, CDR2 ANQGSEA. The CDR3 totals 12 residues. V lost 6 bases and J lost 4; bases outside the gene matches: 5. The CDR3 protein is CSVDSGGYEQYF. The CDR3 coding sequence is TGCAGCGTGGACAGCGGGGGATACGAGCAGTACTTC.

This chain connects TRBV5-6 to TRBJ2-3; D unclear. CDR1 SGHDT and CDR2 YYEEEE come from the germline V gene. This CDR3 region has 15 residues. Trimming shortened V by 1 base and J by 0 bases, and 9 bases separated the two germline ends. The CDR3 DNA sequence: TGTGCCAGCAGCTTGCACAGCTCTAGCACAGATACGCAGTATTTT. Protein product: CASSLHSSSTDTQYF.

V and J are TRBV4-1 and TRBJ2-2; no reliable D call. V gave up 0 bases and J gave up 6 bases, with 8 bases separating them. CDR3 length equals 14 residues. CDR1 and CDR2 (germline): MGHRA, YSYEKL. The CDR3 is CASSQDILSGELFF. Written as DNA, the CDR3 is TGCGCCAGCAGCCAAGATATACTCTCCGGGGAGCTGTTTTTT.

This rearrangement joins TRBV5-5 to TRBJ1-5; 10 bases fit TRBD1. The V segment lost 4 bases and the J segment 2 bases; nucleotides outside the gene matches: 6. Germline V lookup: CDR1 SGHKS, CDR2 YYEKEE (reference sequence). The CDR3 spans 16 residues. The CDR3 DNA is TGTGCCAGCAGCCCTACCGGGACAGGGGGCAATCAGCCCCAGCATTTT. This gives the protein CASSPTGTGGNQPQHF. Full variable domain (remainder filled in from reference TRBV5-5 and TRBJ1-5): DAGVTQSPTHLIKTRGQQVTLRCSPISGHKSVSWYQQVLGQGPQFIFQYYEKEERGRGNFPDRFSARQFPNYSSELNVNALLLGDSALYLCASSPTGTGGNQPQHFGDGTRLSIL.

The gene calls are TRBV6-5 and TRBJ2-7; 11 bases agree with TRBD1. Germline V gene data show CDR1 as MNHEY and CDR2 as SVGAGI. The CDR3 consists of 15 residues. V gave up 2 bases and J gave up 3 bases; unmatched junction bases: 3. The CDR3: CASSYGQGAVYEQYF. Written as DNA, the CDR3 is TGTGCCAGCAGTTACGGACAGGGGGCTGTCTACGAGCAGTACTTC.

This clone was detected only once. This chain links TRBV5-8 with TRBJ2-1; 9 nucleotides line up with TRBD2. V gave up 4 bases and J gave up 2 bases; unmatched junction bases: 4. Germline V gene sequence: CDR1 SGHTS, CDR2 YDEGEE. This CDR3 has 15 residues. Here the CDR3 reads CASSPSGEPYNEQFF. The CDR3, as DNA: TGTGCCAGCAGCCCTAGCGGGGAGCCCTACAATGAGCAGTTCTTC.

The chain employs TRBV7-3 and TRBJ1-5, with TRBD1 matching 7 bases. This CDR3 has 19 amino acids. Looked up from germline, CDR1 is SGHTA and CDR2 is FQGTGA. Trimming at V came to 2 bases and at J to 0 bases, leaving 13 bases not matched to a gene. CDR3 bases: TGTGCCAGCAGCTTATTGGCAGGGGGTCGCTCTTATAGCAATCAGCCCCAGCATTTT. Translating it yields CASSLLAGGRSYSNQPQHF. Supplemented by reference TRBV7-3 and TRBJ1-5, the full variable domain reads GAGVSQTPSNKVTEKGKYVELRCDPISGHTALYWYRQSLGQGPEFLIYFQGTGAADDSGLPNDRFFAVRPEGSVSTLKIQRTERGDSAVYLCASSLLAGGRSYSNQPQHFGDGTRLSIL.

This chain links TRBV27 with TRBJ2-1; 9 bases fit TRBD1. This CDR3 has 16 residues. J lost 9 bases, V lost 3 bases, and 12 bases had no gene match. CDR1 is MNHEY, CDR2 SMNVEV, per germline (reference sequence). CDR3 residues: CASSLRGQGGHGEQFF. The CDR3 DNA reads as TGTGCCAGCAGTTTGAGGGGACAGGGTGGGCACGGTGAGCAGTTCTTC.

V gene TRBV2 combines with J gene TRBJ1-6; D gene ambiguous. The germline CDR1 and CDR2 sequences are SNHLY and FYNNEI. This CDR3 has 15 amino acids. V lost 6 bases and J lost 9, with 18 bases in between. CDR3 DNA sequence: TGTGCCAGCAGGCGGCAGCAAACCGAGGGTTCACCCCTCCACTTT. It codes for CASRRQQTEGSPLHF.

V gene TRBV9 combines with J gene TRBJ2-2; perhaps TRBD2 as D (6 bases). V lost 4 bases, J lost 7 bases, and 17 bases lay in between. Germline V lookup: CDR1 SGDLS, CDR2 YYNGEE. The length of the CDR3 is 15 residues. The CDR3 nucleotides read TGTGCCAGCAGCCTCGGGGGTGAGGGTAGCGGGGAGCTGTTTTTT. This sequence encodes CASSLGGEGSGELFF.

The V call is TRBV5-1, the J call TRBJ2-5; D not resolved. In germline, CDR1 is SGHRS, CDR2 YFSETQ. The ends were cut back, 4 bases at V and 0 bases at J, with 16 bases in the middle. This CDR3 spans 16 amino acids. CDR3 amino acids: CASSQAPGTYQETQYF. The CDR3 coding sequence is TGCGCCAGCAGCCAGGCGCCAGGCACGTACCAAGAGACCCAGTACTTC.

This sequence joins TRBV29-1 and TRBJ2-7; D may be TRBD1 (6 bases). Germline V lookup: CDR1 SQVTM, CDR2 ANQGSEA. The CDR3 has 14 residues. Trimming cost V 7 bases and J 0 bases, with 16 bases left between them. Written as DNA, the CDR3 is TGCAGCGCAGTCCGGGACACCGGCTCCTACGAGCAGTACTTC. It codes for CSAVRDTGSYEQYF.

The rearrangement joins TRBV7-9 to TRBJ2-6, with TRBD1 matching 8 bases. This CDR3 region has 17 residues. The germline CDR1 and CDR2 sequences are SEHNR and FQNEAQ (reference sequence). The CDR3 is CAIRAGGAYAGANVLTF. DNA of the CDR3: TGTGCAATCCGGGCAGGGGGCGCGTATGCTGGGGCCAACGTCCTGACTTTC.

V usage is TRBV5-1 and J usage is TRBJ1-1; TRBD1 might be the D (5 bases). This CDR3 spans 14 amino acids. The V end was cut by 2 bases, the J end by 7 bases, with 15 bases between. CDR1 is SGHRS and CDR2 is YFSETQ in the germline V gene. This chain's CDR3 is CASSLAYEGVEAFF. The CDR3, as DNA: TGCGCCAGCAGCTTAGCCTACGAAGGGGTTGAAGCTTTCTTT.

The chain carries TRBV29-1 and TRBJ1-2; possibly TRBD1 for D (5 bases). With 4 bases removed from V and 4 bases from J, the gap between germline ends came to 7 bases. This CDR3 is built from 11 residues. The germline gives CDR1 SQVTM, CDR2 ANQGSEA. The CDR3 coding sequence is TGCAGCGTTGGGACAACCTATGGCTACACCTTC. Translating gives CSVGTTYGYTF.

The V call is TRBV3-1 (or the pseudogene TRBV3-2), the J call TRBJ1-1; 9 nucleotides agree with TRBD1. Germline V lookup: CDR1 LGHDT, CDR2 YNNKEL (reference sequence). Unmatched junction bases numbered 14, after V lost 5 bases and J lost 1 base. The CDR3 covers 18 residues. CDR3 in amino acids: CASSSLPGQGSKNTEAFF. The CDR3 region has the DNA TGTGCCAGCAGCAGTCTTCCGGGACAGGGAAGCAAGAACACTGAAGCTTTCTTT.

In its sample, this clone was seen once. The genes are TRBV6-5 and TRBJ1-1; no definite D call. Germline-derived CDR1 and CDR2 are MNHEY and SVGAGI. CDR3 length: 11 residues. V was clipped by 1 base and J by 7 bases, with 4 bases between them. The CDR3 here is CASSYLVEAFF. As DNA, the CDR3 is TGTGCCAGCAGTTACTTAGTTGAAGCTTTCTTT.